Below are 3 T cell receptor beta chains sequenced from a single sample in a study of blood T cell repertoires in COVID-19. Method: immunoSEQ multiplex PCR; TCRdb's copy keeps in-frame clones and lacks some. Of roughly 20,000 clones detected, about nine tenths appear once; the ten largest clones hold about 8.5%. Material for sequencing was peripheral blood. The receptor set was obtained from a human donor in a cohort sampled during active COVID-19. The donor label of this sample is uncertain.

This sequence joins TRBV5-1 and TRBJ2-3; D remains ambiguous. CDR1 is SGHRS, CDR2 YFSETQ, per germline. This CDR3 comprises 13 residues. V was trimmed by 6 bases and J by 3 bases, leaving 11 bases between them. CDR3 protein: CASKTRATDTQYF. The CDR3 nucleotides are TGCGCCAGCAAGACGAGAGCGACAGATACGCAGTATTTT.

J is TRBJ1-2 and V is TRBV19, with 7 bases that match TRBD1. The ends lost 9 bases at V and 0 bases at J; junction bases unmatched: 4. The germline V gene encodes CDR1 LNHDA and CDR2 SQIVND (reference sequence). The CDR3 totals 13 residues. The DNA for the CDR3 is TGTGCCAGCGCGGGACAGTCTAACTATGGCTACACCTTC. Translated: CASAGQSNYGYTF.

This chain links TRBV11-2 with TRBJ2-3; 9 positions match TRBD2. CDR1 and CDR2 from the germline V gene are SGHAT and FQNNGV. This CDR3 has 16 amino acids. V shed 1 base, J shed 6 bases, and the junction held 8 bases outside the gene matches. CDR3 loop: CASSLVSGRPPDTQYF. DNA for the CDR3: TGTGCCAGCAGCTTAGTCAGCGGGAGGCCCCCCGATACGCAGTATTTT.